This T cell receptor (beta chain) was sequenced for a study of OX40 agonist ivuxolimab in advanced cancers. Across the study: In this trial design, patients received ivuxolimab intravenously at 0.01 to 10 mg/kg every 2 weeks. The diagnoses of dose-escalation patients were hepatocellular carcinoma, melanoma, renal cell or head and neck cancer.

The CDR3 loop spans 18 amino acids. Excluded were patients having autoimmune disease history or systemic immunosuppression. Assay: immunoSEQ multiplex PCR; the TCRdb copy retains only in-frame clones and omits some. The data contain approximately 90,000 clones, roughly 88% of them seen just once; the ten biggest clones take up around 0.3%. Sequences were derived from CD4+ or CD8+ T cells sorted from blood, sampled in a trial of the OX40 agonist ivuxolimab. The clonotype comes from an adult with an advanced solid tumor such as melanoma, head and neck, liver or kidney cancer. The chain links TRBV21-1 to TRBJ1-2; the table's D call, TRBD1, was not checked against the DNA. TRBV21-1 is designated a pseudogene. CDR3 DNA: TGTGCCAGCAGTCTTGCTGGGACAGGGCCTCGGGTATACTATGGCTACACCTTC. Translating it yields CASSLAGTGPRVYYGYTF.